The clone carrying this T cell receptor beta chain was counted a few times. The data are from a study of radiotherapy plus CTLA-4 blockade in lung cancer. The germline gives CDR1 ENHRY, CDR2 SYGVKD. V trimming: 4 bases; J trimming: 2 bases; junction bases outside the gene matches: 11. The CDR3 sequence is 16 residues long. Assay: immunoSEQ multiplex PCR; the TCRdb copy retains only in-frame clones and omits some. The sample consists of around 91,000 clones, 88% of them appearing once. Material: peripheral blood, obtained from a patient treated with radiotherapy plus ipilimumab. The TCR originated in a human donor with non-small cell lung cancer that progressed on radiotherapy plus ipilimumab. The V and J genes are TRBV10-3 and TRBJ2-7, with 7 nucleotides matching TRBD2. The CDR3, as DNA: TGTGCCATCAGTGGGGGAACTCCCGGGACTACCTACGAGCAGTACTTC. Translated, it gives CAISGGTPGTTYEQYF.